A selection of T cell receptor beta chains follows, all from one sample in a study of vaccination and CD4 T cells after COVID-19. These TCRs' antigens remain unknown. TCRdb called the PCR reads again in MiXCR, with one record for every CDR3 protein. The data show several thousand distinct CDR3 sequences, about 37% seen once. The specimen sequenced was CD4+ T cells from blood, cultured in vitro. All receptors come from a human donor in good health. CDR3s include the opening cysteine and the closing phenylalanine or tryptophan. Fields, in order: CDR3 protein, CDR3 DNA, J gene, clone size, D gene, CDR3 length, V gene. A D gene is named only where the DNA matches it firmly. Clone size is not always given. Where it is, it says once, few, many or a class for expanded clones.

CDR3aa: CASTKTVSQETQYF; CDR3nt: TGTGCCAGCACCAAGACAGTATCACAAGAGACCCAGTACTTC; j_gene: TRBJ2-5; abundance: .; d_gene: .; len: 14; v_gene: TRBV7-6
CDR3aa: CASSKGGGINQPQHF; CDR3nt: TGTGCCAGCTCCAAAGGGGGGGGGATCAATCAGCCCCAGCATTTT; j_gene: TRBJ1-5; abundance: .; d_gene: .; len: 15; v_gene: TRBV6-1
CDR3aa: CASSMEGTMNTEAFF; CDR3nt: TGTGCCAGCAGTATGGAGGGAACGATGAACACTGAAGCTTTCTTT; j_gene: TRBJ1-1; abundance: .; d_gene: .; len: 15; v_gene: TRBV6-2/TRBV6-3
CDR3aa: CASSEVWTGEYGYTF; CDR3nt: TGTGCCAGCAGTGAAGTCTGGACAGGAGAATATGGCTACACCTTC; j_gene: TRBJ1-2; abundance: .; d_gene: TRBD1; len: 15; v_gene: TRBV2
CDR3aa: CASSHWGTTDTQYF; CDR3nt: TGTGCCAGCAGCCATTGGGGGACCACAGATACGCAGTATTTT; j_gene: TRBJ2-3; abundance: .; d_gene: .; len: 14; v_gene: TRBV4-2
CDR3aa: CASSLGNGNTGELFF; CDR3nt: TGTGCCAGCAGCTTAGGAAATGGGAACACCGGGGAGCTGTTTTTT; j_gene: TRBJ2-2; abundance: .; d_gene: .; len: 15; v_gene: TRBV7-9
CDR3aa: CSGAREGYTF; CDR3nt: TGCAGCGGGGCCCGGGAGGGCTACACCTTC; j_gene: TRBJ1-2; abundance: medium-sized; d_gene: .; len: 10; v_gene: TRBV20-1
CDR3aa: CASSHPDREAFF; CDR3nt: TGTGCCAGCAGCCACCCAGACAGGGAAGCTTTCTTT; j_gene: TRBJ1-1; abundance: few; d_gene: .; len: 12; v_gene: TRBV11-2
CDR3aa: CASGFGVLKAFF; CDR3nt: TGTGCTAGTGGTTTCGGGGTTTTGAAAGCTTTCTTT; j_gene: TRBJ1-1; abundance: .; d_gene: .; len: 12; v_gene: TRBV12-5
CDR3aa: CASSIQGTQPQHF; CDR3nt: TGTGCCAGTAGTATTCAGGGGACTCAGCCCCAGCATTTT; j_gene: TRBJ1-5; abundance: few; d_gene: .; len: 13; v_gene: TRBV19
CDR3aa: CASRGDQPQHF; CDR3nt: TGTGCCAGTAGAGGGGATCAGCCCCAGCATTTT; j_gene: TRBJ1-5; abundance: .; d_gene: .; len: 11; v_gene: TRBV19
CDR3aa: CSASEGGSEKLFF; CDR3nt: TGCAGTGCTAGCGAGGGTGGTAGTGAAAAACTGTTTTTT; j_gene: TRBJ1-4; abundance: .; d_gene: .; len: 13; v_gene: TRBV20-1
CDR3aa: CASSPGTSGETQYF; CDR3nt: TGTGCCAGCAGCCCCGGGACTAGCGGGGAGACCCAGTACTTC; j_gene: TRBJ2-5; abundance: medium-sized; d_gene: TRBD2; len: 14; v_gene: TRBV7-6
CDR3aa: CASSPGTGVDYEQYF; CDR3nt: TGTGCCAGCAGCCCTGGGACAGGGGTGGACTACGAGCAGTACTTC; j_gene: TRBJ2-7; abundance: few; d_gene: TRBD1; len: 15; v_gene: TRBV7-9
CDR3aa: CASSESGGQETQYF; CDR3nt: TGTGCCAGCAGTGAGTCTGGGGGGCAGGAGACCCAGTACTTC; j_gene: TRBJ2-5; abundance: .; d_gene: .; len: 14; v_gene: TRBV6-1
CDR3aa: CASSQRGGNQPQHF; CDR3nt: TGTGCCAGCAGCCAAAGGGGGGGGAATCAGCCCCAGCATTTT; j_gene: TRBJ1-5; abundance: once; d_gene: .; len: 14; v_gene: TRBV7-9
CDR3aa: CSAPDSNTEAFF; CDR3nt: TGCAGTGCCCCGGACAGCAACACTGAAGCTTTCTTT; j_gene: TRBJ1-1; abundance: .; d_gene: .; len: 12; v_gene: TRBV20-1
CDR3aa: CSASREYTEAFF; CDR3nt: TGCAGTGCTAGTCGGGAATACACTGAAGCTTTCTTT; j_gene: TRBJ1-1; abundance: .; d_gene: .; len: 12; v_gene: TRBV20-1
CDR3aa: CTSSTLQGVGHQPQHF; CDR3nt: TGTACCAGCAGTACTCTGCAGGGGGTAGGCCATCAGCCCCAGCATTTT; j_gene: TRBJ1-5; abundance: .; d_gene: TRBD1; len: 16; v_gene: TRBV6-1
CDR3aa: CSAGRANYGYTF; CDR3nt: TGCAGTGCTGGTAGAGCGAACTATGGCTACACCTTC; j_gene: TRBJ1-2; abundance: few; d_gene: .; len: 12; v_gene: TRBV20-1
CDR3aa: CASSFRGRNIGSPLHF; CDR3nt: TGTGCCAGCAGTTTCAGGGGACGAAATATCGGTTCACCCCTCCACTTT; j_gene: TRBJ1-6; abundance: .; d_gene: .; len: 16; v_gene: TRBV12-3/TRBV12-4
CDR3aa: CSARVGPFGLGVWNEQFF; CDR3nt: TGCAGTGCTAGAGTGGGGCCGTTCGGGCTAGGGGTTTGGAATGAGCAGTTCTTC; j_gene: TRBJ2-1; abundance: .; d_gene: .; len: 18; v_gene: TRBV20-1
CDR3aa: CASSLHGESTEAFF; CDR3nt: TGTGCCAGCAGTCTCCACGGGGAAAGCACTGAAGCTTTCTTT; j_gene: TRBJ1-1; abundance: few; d_gene: .; len: 14; v_gene: TRBV6-1
CDR3aa: CASSGTWGSPLHF; CDR3nt: TGTGCCAGTAGTGGGACTTGGGGTTCACCCCTCCACTTT; j_gene: TRBJ1-6; abundance: .; d_gene: .; len: 13; v_gene: TRBV19
CDR3aa: CASSRVTDTQYF; CDR3nt: TGTGCCAGCAGTCGCGTCACAGATACGCAGTATTTT; j_gene: TRBJ2-3; abundance: .; d_gene: .; len: 12; v_gene: TRBV6-1
CDR3aa: CASRGQELTYEQYF; CDR3nt: TGTGCCAGCAGAGGACAGGAGCTCACCTACGAGCAGTACTTC; j_gene: TRBJ2-7; abundance: hyperexpanded; d_gene: TRBD1; len: 14; v_gene: TRBV27
CDR3aa: CASSVILGTNTGELFF; CDR3nt: TGTGCCAGCAGCGTGATACTAGGGACGAACACCGGGGAGCTGTTTTTT; j_gene: TRBJ2-2; abundance: .; d_gene: .; len: 16; v_gene: TRBV3-1
CDR3aa: CASSFPSADTQYF; CDR3nt: TGTGCCAGCAGCTTCCCTAGCGCAGATACGCAGTATTTT; j_gene: TRBJ2-3; abundance: .; d_gene: .; len: 13; v_gene: TRBV7-3
CDR3aa: CASSSGTSELNEQFF; CDR3nt: TGTGCCAGCAGCTCTGGGACTAGCGAATTAAATGAGCAGTTCTTC; j_gene: TRBJ2-1; abundance: .; d_gene: TRBD2; len: 15; v_gene: TRBV7-9
CDR3aa: CASSPQGAGNTIYF; CDR3nt: TGTGCCAGCAGCCCACAGGGAGCTGGAAACACCATATATTTT; j_gene: TRBJ1-3; abundance: few; d_gene: .; len: 14; v_gene: TRBV7-8
CDR3aa: CSALRPGHRILNEQFF; CDR3nt: TGCAGTGCTCTGAGACCGGGACATAGGATTCTCAATGAGCAGTTCTTC; j_gene: TRBJ2-1; abundance: few; d_gene: .; len: 16; v_gene: TRBV20-1
CDR3aa: CASRSTGGEAFF; CDR3nt: TGTGCCAGCAGGTCCACAGGGGGTGAAGCTTTCTTT; j_gene: TRBJ1-1; abundance: .; d_gene: TRBD1; len: 12; v_gene: TRBV12-3/TRBV12-4
CDR3aa: CASSLDTNQPQHF; CDR3nt: TGTGCCAGCAGCTTAGACACGAATCAGCCCCAGCATTTT; j_gene: TRBJ1-5; abundance: medium-sized; d_gene: .; len: 13; v_gene: TRBV7-2
CDR3aa: CASSPSGTGDEQYF; CDR3nt: TGTGCCAGCTCACCCTCTGGGACGGGGGACGAGCAGTACTTC; j_gene: TRBJ2-7; abundance: .; d_gene: .; len: 14; v_gene: TRBV18
CDR3aa: CASTPGAPGPYGYTF; CDR3nt: TGTGCCAGCACCCCCGGGGCCCCCGGGCCCTATGGCTACACCTTC; j_gene: TRBJ1-2; abundance: few; d_gene: .; len: 15; v_gene: TRBV28
CDR3aa: CASTRDYNSPLHF; CDR3nt: TGTGCCAGTACTCGGGACTATAATTCACCCCTCCACTTT; j_gene: TRBJ1-6; abundance: .; d_gene: .; len: 13; v_gene: TRBV19
CDR3aa: CSAPTTGGYFGANVLTF; CDR3nt: TGCAGTGCCCCGACGACAGGGGGCTATTTTGGGGCCAACGTCCTGACTTTC; j_gene: TRBJ2-6; abundance: .; d_gene: TRBD1; len: 17; v_gene: TRBV20-1
CDR3aa: CSAPFGLAGPYEQYF; CDR3nt: TGCAGTGCCCCATTTGGACTAGCGGGGCCCTACGAGCAGTACTTC; j_gene: TRBJ2-7; abundance: .; d_gene: TRBD2; len: 15; v_gene: TRBV20-1
CDR3aa: CASSYGGETQYF; CDR3nt: TGTGCCAGCAGTTACGGGGGGGAGACCCAGTACTTC; j_gene: TRBJ2-5; abundance: .; d_gene: .; len: 12; v_gene: TRBV6-5
CDR3aa: CASSARGGYSNQPQHF; CDR3nt: TGTGCCAGTAGTGCCCGGGGAGGGTATAGCAATCAGCCCCAGCATTTT; j_gene: TRBJ1-5; abundance: .; d_gene: .; len: 16; v_gene: TRBV19
CDR3aa: CASSRPGDQSQHF; CDR3nt: TGTGCCAGCAGTCGACCGGGTGATCAGTCCCAGCATTTT; j_gene: TRBJ1-5; abundance: .; d_gene: .; len: 13; v_gene: TRBV6-1
CDR3aa: CASSSRGGTEAFF; CDR3nt: TGTGCCAGCAGTTCGAGGGGAGGCACTGAAGCTTTCTTT; j_gene: TRBJ1-1; abundance: .; d_gene: .; len: 13; v_gene: TRBV6-5
CDR3aa: CASSQGVSAPTYGYTF; CDR3nt: TGTGCCAGCAGCCAAGGAGTGTCAGCCCCAACGTATGGCTACACCTTC; j_gene: TRBJ1-2; abundance: few; d_gene: .; len: 16; v_gene: TRBV4-2
CDR3aa: CSVADRGGADTQYF; CDR3nt: TGCAGCGTTGCCGACAGGGGTGGCGCAGATACGCAGTATTTT; j_gene: TRBJ2-3; abundance: .; d_gene: TRBD1; len: 14; v_gene: TRBV29-1
CDR3aa: CASSPVFRYPGNTIYF; CDR3nt: TGTGCCAGCAGCCCTGTATTCCGGTACCCTGGAAACACCATATATTTT; j_gene: TRBJ1-3; abundance: .; d_gene: .; len: 16; v_gene: TRBV6-4
CDR3aa: CASSPPRGLLAKNIQYF; CDR3nt: TGTGCCAGCAGCCCTCCCCGGGGCTTATTAGCCAAAAACATTCAGTACTTC; j_gene: TRBJ2-4; abundance: .; d_gene: .; len: 17; v_gene: TRBV7-2
CDR3aa: CASSLADTQYF; CDR3nt: TGTGCCAGCAGTCTGGCAGATACGCAGTATTTT; j_gene: TRBJ2-3; abundance: .; d_gene: .; len: 11; v_gene: TRBV6-4